This T cell receptor beta chain was sequenced in a study of graft-versus-host responses after intestinal transplantation. Study background: For two to four years after anti-thymocyte globulin induction, all recipients took tacrolimus and steroids.

Comments on this clone: The antigen remains unidentified.

Findings of the study overall: High graft-versus-host to host-versus-graft clonal ratios were found in allografts of patients who had graft-donor T cell macrochimerism. Levels of circulating GvH clones at their peak were associated with early post-transplant HvG declines. GvH clones surfaced in recipient marrow, some emerging earlier in ileum or blood.

Using immunoSEQ multiplex PCR, the repertoire was profiled, and TCRdb retains in-frame clones only, with some absent. The data show 65,000 to 90,000 clones, with around 93% seen just once and less than 8.5% held by the top ten. With 7 bases clipped from V and 6 bases from J, the junction kept 8 bases outside the gene matches. This CDR3 spans 14 amino acids. Germline V gives CDR1 LNHDA, CDR2 SQIVND (reference sequence). The material sequenced was unstimulated CD8+ T cells sorted from spleen or lymph node cells, taken before transplant. The clonotype comes from a human donor who was the organ donor for an intestinal transplant. The chain is built from TRBV19 and TRBJ1-2, with 10 bases matching TRBD1. DNA of the CDR3: TGTGCCAGTACCACATGGGACAGGGGTAATGGCTACACCTTC. This translates into CASTTWDRGNGYTF.